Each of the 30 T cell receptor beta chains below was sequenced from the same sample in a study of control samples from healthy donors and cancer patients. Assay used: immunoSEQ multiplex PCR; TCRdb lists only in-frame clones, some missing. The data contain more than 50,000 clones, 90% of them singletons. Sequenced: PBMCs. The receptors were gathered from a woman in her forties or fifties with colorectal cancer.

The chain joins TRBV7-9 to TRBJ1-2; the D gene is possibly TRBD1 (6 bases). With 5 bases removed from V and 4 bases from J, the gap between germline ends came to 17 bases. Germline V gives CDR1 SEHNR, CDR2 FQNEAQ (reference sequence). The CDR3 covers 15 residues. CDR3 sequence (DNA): TGTGCCAGCAGCCTCGGACAGACAACGATCTATGGCTACACCTTC. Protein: CASSLGQTTIYGYTF.

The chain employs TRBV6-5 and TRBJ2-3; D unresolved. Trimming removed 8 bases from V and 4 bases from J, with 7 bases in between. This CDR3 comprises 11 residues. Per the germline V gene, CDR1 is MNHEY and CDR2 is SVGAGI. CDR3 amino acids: CASRSADTQYF. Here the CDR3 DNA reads TGTGCCAGCCGGAGCGCAGATACGCAGTATTTT.

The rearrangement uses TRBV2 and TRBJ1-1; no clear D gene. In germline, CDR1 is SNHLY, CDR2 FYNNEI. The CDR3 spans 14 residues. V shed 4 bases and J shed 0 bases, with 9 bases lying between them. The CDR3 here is CASSARELNTEAFF. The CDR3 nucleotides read TGTGCCAGCAGTGCCCGGGAACTGAACACTGAAGCTTTCTTT.

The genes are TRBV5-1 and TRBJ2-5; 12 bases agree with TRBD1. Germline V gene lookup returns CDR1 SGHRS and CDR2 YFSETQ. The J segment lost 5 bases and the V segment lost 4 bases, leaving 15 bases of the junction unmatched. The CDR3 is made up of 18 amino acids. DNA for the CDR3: TGCGCCAGCAGCCCCGTCGGGACAGGGGGCCTGGGGGACGAGACCCAGTACTTC. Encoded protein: CASSPVGTGGLGDETQYF.

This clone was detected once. For the CDR3, the DNA is TGTGCCAGCAGCTTCGGAGACACTGAAGCTTTCTTT. It specifies CASSFGDTEAFF. V is TRBV7-9 and J is TRBJ1-1; no firm D call. V lost 3 bases and J lost 3, with 5 bases in between. Looked up from germline, CDR1 is SEHNR and CDR2 is FQNEAQ (reference sequence). This CDR3 comprises 12 residues.

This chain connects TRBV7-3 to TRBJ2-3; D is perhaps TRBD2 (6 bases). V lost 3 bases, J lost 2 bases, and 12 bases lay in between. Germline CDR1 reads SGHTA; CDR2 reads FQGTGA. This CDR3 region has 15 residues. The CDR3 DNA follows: TGTGCCAGCAGCTTTCGAGGAGGGACCACAGATACGCAGTATTTT. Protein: CASSFRGGTTDTQYF. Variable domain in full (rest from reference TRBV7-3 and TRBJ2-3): GAGVSQTPSNKVTEKGKYVELRCDPISGHTALYWYRQSLGQGPEFLIYFQGTGAADDSGLPNDRFFAVRPEGSVSTLKIQRTERGDSAVYLCASSFRGGTTDTQYFGPGTRLTVL.

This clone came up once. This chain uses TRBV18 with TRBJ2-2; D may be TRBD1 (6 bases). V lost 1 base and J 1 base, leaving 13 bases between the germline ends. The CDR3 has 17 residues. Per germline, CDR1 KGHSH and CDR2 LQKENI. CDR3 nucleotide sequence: TGTGCCAGCTCACCACGCCTCACACAGGGGAACACCGGGGAGCTGTTTTTT. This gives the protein CASSPRLTQGNTGELFF.

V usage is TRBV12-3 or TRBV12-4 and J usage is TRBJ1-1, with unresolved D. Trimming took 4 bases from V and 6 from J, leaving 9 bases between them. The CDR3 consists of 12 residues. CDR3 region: CASSWIRAEAFF. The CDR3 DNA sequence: TGTGCCAGCAGTTGGATAAGGGCTGAAGCTTTCTTT.

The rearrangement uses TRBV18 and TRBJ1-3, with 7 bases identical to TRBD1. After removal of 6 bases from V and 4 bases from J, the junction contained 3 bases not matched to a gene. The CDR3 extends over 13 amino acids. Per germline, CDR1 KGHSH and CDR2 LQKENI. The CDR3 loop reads CASSTGNGNTIYF. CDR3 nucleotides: TGTGCCAGCTCGACAGGGAACGGAAACACCATATATTTT.

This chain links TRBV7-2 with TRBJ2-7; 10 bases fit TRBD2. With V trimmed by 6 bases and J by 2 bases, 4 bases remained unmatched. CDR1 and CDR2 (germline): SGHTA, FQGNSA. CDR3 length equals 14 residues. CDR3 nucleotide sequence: TGTGCCAGCAGTAGAAGCGGGAGGGCCTACGAGCAGTACTTC. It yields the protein CASSRSGRAYEQYF.

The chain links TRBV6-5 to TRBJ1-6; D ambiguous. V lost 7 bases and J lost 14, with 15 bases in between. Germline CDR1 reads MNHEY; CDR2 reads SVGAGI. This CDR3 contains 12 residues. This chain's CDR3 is CASNVPFGTLHF. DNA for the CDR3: TGTGCCAGCAATGTCCCCTTCGGGACCCTCCACTTT.

The CDR3, as DNA: TGCGCCAGCAGCTTCGGGACAGGGGCACCGTATGGCTACACCTTC. Amino acids: CASSFGTGAPYGYTF. The chain carries TRBV5-1 and TRBJ1-2; 10 bases align to TRBD1. The CDR3 covers 15 residues. The junction had 6 bases not matched to a gene; V was cut back by 2 bases and J by 5 bases. The germline V gene has CDR1 SGHRS and CDR2 YFSETQ.

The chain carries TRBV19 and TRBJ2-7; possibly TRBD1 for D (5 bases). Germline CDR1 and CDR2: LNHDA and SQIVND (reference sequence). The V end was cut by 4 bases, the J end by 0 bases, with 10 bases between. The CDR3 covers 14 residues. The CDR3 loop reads CASSTDRSSYEQYF. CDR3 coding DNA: TGTGCCAGTAGTACTGACAGAAGCTCCTACGAGCAGTACTTC.

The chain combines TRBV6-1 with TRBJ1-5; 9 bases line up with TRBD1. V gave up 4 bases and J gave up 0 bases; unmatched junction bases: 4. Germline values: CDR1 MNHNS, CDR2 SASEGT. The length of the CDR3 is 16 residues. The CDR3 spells CASSVDRGNSNQPQHF. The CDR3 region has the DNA TGTGCCAGCAGTGTAGACAGGGGGAATAGCAATCAGCCCCAGCATTTT.

The CDR3 bases are TGTGCCAGCAGCTGGAGGACAGGGGACGGGCGGGGGAGCGGGATCGAGCAGTACTTC. Protein product: CASSWRTGDGRGSGIEQYF. The chain couples TRBV5-6 to TRBJ2-7, with 9 bases lining up with TRBD1. Germline CDR1 is SGHDT and CDR2 is YYEEEE. V shed 3 bases, J shed 6 bases, and the junction held 22 bases outside the gene matches. This CDR3 contains 19 residues.

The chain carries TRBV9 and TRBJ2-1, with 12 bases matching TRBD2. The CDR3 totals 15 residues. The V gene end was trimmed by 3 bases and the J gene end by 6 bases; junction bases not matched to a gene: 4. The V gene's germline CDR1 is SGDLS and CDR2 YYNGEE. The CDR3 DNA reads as TGTGCCAGCAGCGCACTAGCGGGGGGAGGCAATGAGCAGTTCTTC. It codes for CASSALAGGGNEQFF.

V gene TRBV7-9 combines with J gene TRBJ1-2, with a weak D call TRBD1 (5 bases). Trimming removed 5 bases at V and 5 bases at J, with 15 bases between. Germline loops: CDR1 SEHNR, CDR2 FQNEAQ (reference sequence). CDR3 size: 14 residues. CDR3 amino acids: CASSPRAGLYGYTF. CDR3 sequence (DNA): TGTGCCAGCAGCCCCAGGGCCGGACTTTATGGCTACACCTTC.

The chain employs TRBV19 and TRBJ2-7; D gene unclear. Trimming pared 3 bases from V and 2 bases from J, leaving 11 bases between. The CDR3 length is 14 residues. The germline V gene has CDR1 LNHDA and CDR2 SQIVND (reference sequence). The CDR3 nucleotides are TGTGCCAGTAGTATGAAACAGCCCCCCTACGAGCAGTACTTC. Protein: CASSMKQPPYEQYF.

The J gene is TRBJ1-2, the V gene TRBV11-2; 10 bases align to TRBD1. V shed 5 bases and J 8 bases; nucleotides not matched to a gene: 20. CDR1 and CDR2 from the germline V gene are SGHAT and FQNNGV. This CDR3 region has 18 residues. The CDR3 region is CASSGPDGQGDTSTGYTF. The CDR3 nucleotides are TGTGCCAGCAGCGGTCCTGACGGACAGGGGGACACCTCTACCGGCTACACCTTC.

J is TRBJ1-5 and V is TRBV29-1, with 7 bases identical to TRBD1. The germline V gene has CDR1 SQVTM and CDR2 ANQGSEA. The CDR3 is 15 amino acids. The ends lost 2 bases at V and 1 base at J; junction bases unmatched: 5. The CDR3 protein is CSVEPRTGSNQPQHF. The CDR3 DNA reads TGCAGCGTTGAACCTAGGACAGGCAGCAATCAGCCCCAGCATTTT.

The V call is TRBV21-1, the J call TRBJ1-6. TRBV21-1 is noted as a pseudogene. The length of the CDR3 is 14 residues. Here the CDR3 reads CASKKRVSNSPLHF. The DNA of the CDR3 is TGTGCCAGCAAAAAAAGGGTATCGAATTCACCCCTCCACTTT.

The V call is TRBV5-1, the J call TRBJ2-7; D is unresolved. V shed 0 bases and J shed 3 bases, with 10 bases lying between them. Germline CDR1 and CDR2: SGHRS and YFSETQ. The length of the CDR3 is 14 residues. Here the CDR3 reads CASSLVGMVYEQYF. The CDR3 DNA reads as TGCGCCAGCAGCTTGGTAGGGATGGTCTACGAGCAGTACTTC.

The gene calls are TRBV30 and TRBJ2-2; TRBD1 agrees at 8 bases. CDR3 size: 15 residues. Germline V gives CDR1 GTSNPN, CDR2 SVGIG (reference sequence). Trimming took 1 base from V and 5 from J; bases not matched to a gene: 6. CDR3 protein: CAWSDGQGWTGELFF. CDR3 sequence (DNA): TGTGCCTGGAGTGACGGACAGGGTTGGACCGGGGAGCTGTTTTTT.

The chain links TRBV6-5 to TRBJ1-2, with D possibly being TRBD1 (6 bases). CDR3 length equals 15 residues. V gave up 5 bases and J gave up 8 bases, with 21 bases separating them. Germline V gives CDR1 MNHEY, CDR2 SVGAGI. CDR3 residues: CASSNPGLFDRGYTF. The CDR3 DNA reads TGTGCCAGCAGTAACCCGGGTCTTTTCGACAGGGGCTACACCTTC.

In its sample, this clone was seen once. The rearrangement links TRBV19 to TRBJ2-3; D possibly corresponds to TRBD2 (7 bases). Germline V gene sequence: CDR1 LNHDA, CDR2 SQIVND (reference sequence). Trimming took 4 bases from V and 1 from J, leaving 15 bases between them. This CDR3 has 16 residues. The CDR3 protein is CASSTRGRGGTDTQYF. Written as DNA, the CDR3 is TGTGCCAGTAGTACCCGAGGGAGGGGGGGCACAGATACGCAGTATTTT.

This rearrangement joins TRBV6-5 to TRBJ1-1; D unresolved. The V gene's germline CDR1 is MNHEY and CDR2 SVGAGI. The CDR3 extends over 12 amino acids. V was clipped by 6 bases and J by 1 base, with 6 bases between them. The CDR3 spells CASRTENTEAFF. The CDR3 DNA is TGTGCCAGCAGGACGGAGAACACTGAAGCTTTCTTT.

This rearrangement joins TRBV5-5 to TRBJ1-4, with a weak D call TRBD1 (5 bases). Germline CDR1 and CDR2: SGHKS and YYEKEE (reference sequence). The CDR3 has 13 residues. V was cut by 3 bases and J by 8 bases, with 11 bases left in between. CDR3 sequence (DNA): TGTGCCAGCAGCTCTGGGGCTCAGGAAAAACTGTTTTTT. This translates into CASSSGAQEKLFF.

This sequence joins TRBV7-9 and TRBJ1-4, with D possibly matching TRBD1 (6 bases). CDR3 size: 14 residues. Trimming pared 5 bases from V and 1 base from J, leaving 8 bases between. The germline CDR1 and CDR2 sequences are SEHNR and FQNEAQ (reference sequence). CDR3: CASSGRGTNEKLFF. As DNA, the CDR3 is TGTGCCAGCAGCGGCAGGGGAACTAATGAAAAACTGTTTTTT.

The CDR3 DNA reads TGCGCCAGCAGCAAGGATGTCGGCTACACCTTC. Translating gives CASSKDVGYTF. V gene TRBV5-1 combines with J gene TRBJ1-2; no clear D gene. The CDR3 spans 11 residues. The germline V gene encodes CDR1 SGHRS and CDR2 YFSETQ. Deletions cut 4 bases from V and 8 bases from J, with 9 bases between. Full variable domain (remainder filled in from reference TRBV5-1 and TRBJ1-2): KAGVTQTPRYLIKTRGQQVTLSCSPISGHRSVSWYQQTPGQGLQFLFEYFSETQRNKGNFPGRFSGRQFSNSRSEMNVSTLELGDSALYLCASSKDVGYTFGSGTRLTVV.

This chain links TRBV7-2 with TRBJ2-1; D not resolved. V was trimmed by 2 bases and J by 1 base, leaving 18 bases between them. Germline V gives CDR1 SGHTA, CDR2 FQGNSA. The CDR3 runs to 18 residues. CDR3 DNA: TGTGCCAGCAGCTTACCTCATTGGGATAGCCGGTCCTACAATGAGCAGTTCTTC. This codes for CASSLPHWDSRSYNEQFF.